Below, 21 T cell receptor beta chains from the same sample are listed, as sequenced in a study of T cells in Graves' hyperthyroidism and ophthalmopathy (dated by TCRdb to about 2019). Libraries were made using multiplex PCR. TCRdb lists the instrument as Illumina HiSeq 2000. TCR beta CDR3 regions were amplified from RNA transcripts. A first-round RT-PCR of the TCR CDR3 used the HTBI primer set with the Qiagen OneStep RT-PCR kit. The public reads were run again by TCRdb, first through fastp at Q25 and then through MiXCR, and only productive beta chains were kept. Every distinct CDR3 protein forms one entry, paired with its most common genes and DNA. A total of 500,000 to 750,000 distinct CDR3 sequences appear in this sample, about 45% of them only once. Clones ranked in the top ten supply about 8% of the sample. The sequenced sample was peripheral blood or thyroid tissue (not recorded which). The receptors derive from a woman under 30 with Graves' hyperthyroidism.

This clonotype showed up many times. The chain recombines TRBV6-5 with TRBJ1-1; D possibly corresponds to TRBD1 (5 bases). Trimming pared 4 bases from V and 9 bases from J, leaving 12 bases between. Germline V gene sequence: CDR1 MNHEY, CDR2 SVGAGI. The CDR3 has 12 residues. CDR3 sequence: CASSSQGRQAFF. As DNA, the CDR3 is TGTGCCAGCAGTTCGCAGGGTCGGCAAGCTTTCTTT.

This clonotype was detected ten times or more. V usage is TRBV2 and J usage is TRBJ2-6; no clear D gene. The germline gives CDR1 SNHLY, CDR2 FYNNEI. Deletions cut 6 bases from V and 4 bases from J, with 10 bases between. The CDR3 has 14 amino acids. The CDR3 DNA reads as TGTGCCAGCAGCGACCCGACAGGGGCCAACGTCCTGACTTTC. It encodes CASSDPTGANVLTF.

This clonotype was recorded at least ten times. V and J are TRBV20-1 and TRBJ2-7; 11 nucleotides agree with TRBD1. This CDR3 is 14 amino acids long. The V and J ends lost 3 bases and 1 base, in that order; junction bases with no gene match: 2. Germline lookup yields CDR1 DFQATT and CDR2 SNEGSKA (reference sequence). Written as DNA, the CDR3 is TGCAGTGCTAGGGGGACAGGGGGTTCCTACGAGCAGTACTTC. Encoded protein: CSARGTGGSYEQYF.

The table lists this clonotype with many counts. This rearrangement joins TRBV29-1 to TRBJ1-1, with D maybe TRBD1 (6 bases). CDR1 is SQVTM, CDR2 ANQGSEA, per germline. This CDR3 has 15 amino acids. V lost 3 bases to trimming and J lost 5 bases, with 19 bases between them. CDR3 DNA: TGCAGCGTTGATATTCGGGGACAAATAGCAACTGAAGCTTTCTTT. Its translation: CSVDIRGQIATEAFF.

This clonotype occurred many times. CDR3 DNA sequence: TGTGCCACCGGGATGAGCCAAGAGACCCAGTACTTC. Protein: CATGMSQETQYF. The V and J genes are TRBV15 and TRBJ2-5; D remains ambiguous. The CDR3 totals 12 residues. V dropped 8 bases and J dropped 1 base, with 8 bases sitting between them. In germline, CDR1 is LNHNV, CDR2 YYDKDF (reference sequence).

This clonotype occurred many times. The chain combines TRBV11-2 with TRBJ1-2, with D uncertain. Germline V lookup: CDR1 SGHAT, CDR2 FQNNGV. This CDR3 has 14 residues. V gave up 4 bases and J gave up 4 bases, with 13 bases separating them. CDR3 loop: CASSSRQKGYGYTF. CDR3 DNA: TGTGCCAGCAGCTCGCGCCAGAAGGGCTATGGCTACACCTTC.

This clonotype occurred many times. The V gene is TRBV20-1, the J gene TRBJ2-7; 7 bases align to TRBD1. The germline CDR1 and CDR2 sequences are DFQATT and SNEGSKA (reference sequence). The CDR3 has 14 amino acids. The J segment lost 2 bases and the V segment lost 1 base, leaving 5 bases of the junction unmatched. The CDR3 region has the DNA TGCAGTGCTAGAGTAGGGGACAGAACCTACGAGCAGTACTTC. It is translated as CSARVGDRTYEQYF.

This clonotype was picked up many times. J is TRBJ1-5 and V is TRBV19, with a possible D match to TRBD1 (6 bases). CDR1 LNHDA and CDR2 SQIVND come from the germline V gene (reference sequence). V shed 5 bases and J shed 7 bases, with 15 bases lying between them. This CDR3 comprises 14 residues. CDR3 in DNA: TGTGCCAGTAGTTTTCAACGAGGGGGACAGCCCCAGCATTTT. Translation gives CASSFQRGGQPQHF.

The count of this clonotype is one. This chain links TRBV4-1 with TRBJ2-5; a weak D match, TRBD1 (6 bases). The CDR3 spans 14 residues. Trimming stripped 3 bases from V and 2 bases from J, with 10 bases between. Germline V lookup: CDR1 MGHRA, CDR2 YSYEKL. The CDR3 is CASSQLRGQETQYF. CDR3 sequence (DNA): TGCGCCAGCAGCCAGCTGAGGGGGCAAGAGACCCAGTACTTC.

V and J are TRBV7-9 and TRBJ1-1, with 9 bases identical to TRBD1. The CDR3 is 16 amino acids. The V gene end was trimmed by 5 bases and the J gene end by 0 bases; junction bases not matched to a gene: 7. Germline values: CDR1 SEHNR, CDR2 FQNEAQ (reference sequence). Here the CDR3 DNA reads TGTGCCAGCAGCCCGTCCGGGACAGGGATGAACACTGAAGCTTTCTTT. This encodes CASSPSGTGMNTEAFF.

V gene TRBV29-1 combines with J gene TRBJ1-5, with D perhaps TRBD1 (5 bases). Germline-derived CDR1 and CDR2 are SQVTM and ANQGSEA. V was cut by 3 bases and J by 6 bases, with 12 bases left in between. The CDR3 has 13 amino acids. The CDR3 reads CSVDAGQGQPQHF. The CDR3 DNA is TGCAGCGTTGACGCTGGGCAGGGTCAGCCCCAGCATTTT.

Many counts were recorded for this clonotype. V gene TRBV2 combines with J gene TRBJ1-1, with D maybe TRBD1 (5 bases). Trimming removed 8 bases from V and 7 bases from J, with 11 bases in between. CDR1 is SNHLY, CDR2 FYNNEI, per germline. The CDR3 covers 11 residues. This CDR3 is CASGAVVEAFF. As DNA, the CDR3 is TGTGCCAGCGGGGCCGTAGTTGAAGCTTTCTTT. Filled out from reference TRBV2 and TRBJ1-1, the complete variable domain reads EPEVTQTPSHQVTQMGQEVILRCVPISNHLYFYWYRQILGQKVEFLVSFYNNEISEKSEIFDDQFSVERPDGSNFTLKIRSTKLEDSAMYFCASGAVVEAFFGQGTRLTVV.

A word on this clonotype: One base away lies a much larger clone, so this may be a sequencing read error. The chain carries TRBV7-2 and TRBJ2-7; TRBD1 matches at 7 bases. With V trimmed by 6 bases and J by 3 bases, 8 bases remained unmatched. The CDR3 runs 14 residues. Germline values: CDR1 SGHTA, CDR2 FQGNSA. CDR3 bases: TGTGCCAGCAGAAAGACAGGGAGCTACTACGAGCAGTACTTC. Translating it yields CASRKTGSYYEQYF.

The rearrangement uses TRBV20-1 and TRBJ1-2, with a tentative D call TRBD1 (5 bases). The CDR3 runs to 11 residues. Germline V gene data show CDR1 as DFQATT and CDR2 as SNEGSKA (reference sequence). Trimming removed 3 bases at V and 11 bases at J, with 13 bases between. Written as DNA, the CDR3 is TGCAGTGCTAGCGGGACTAGCGGATACACCTTC. Translated: CSASGTSGYTF.

About this clonotype: One base away lies a much larger clone, so this may be a sequencing read error. The chain uses TRBV9 and TRBJ1-3; D is possibly TRBD1 (5 bases). The ends were cut back, 3 bases at V and 6 bases at J, with 19 bases in the middle. Germline CDR1 is SGDLS and CDR2 is YYNGEE. This CDR3 is built from 16 residues. In nucleotides, the CDR3 is TGTGCCAGCAGCGGCGGTTTAGGAGAGGGGAAAAACACCATATATTTT. Its translation: CASSGGLGEGKNTIYF.

The chain combines TRBV10-3 with TRBJ1-1; a possible D gene is TRBD1 (6 bases). Germline V gene data show CDR1 as ENHRY and CDR2 as SYGVKD. CDR3 size: 13 residues. V lost 3 bases and J lost 8, with 13 bases in between. CDR3 coding DNA: TGTGCCATCAGTGAAGGGGGGAACAGGGAAGCTTTCTTT. The encoded protein is CAISEGGNREAFF.

This clonotype was detected ten times or more. The J gene is TRBJ2-2, the V gene TRBV20-1; D could derive from TRBD1 or TRBD2 (5 bases each). V shed 5 bases and J shed 1 base, with 14 bases lying between them. Germline CDR1 is DFQATT and CDR2 is SNEGSKA (reference sequence). The CDR3 covers 15 residues. Here the CDR3 reads CSAPDGTLNTGELFF. CDR3 DNA sequence: TGCAGTGCTCCTGATGGGACCCTGAACACCGGGGAGCTGTTTTTT.

In regard to this clonotype: A much larger clone lies a single base off, so this may be a read error. The chain is built from TRBV24-1 and TRBJ1-2; D may be TRBD1 (6 bases). The CDR3 is 14 residues long. The germline CDR1 and CDR2 sequences are KGHDR and SFDVKD. The CDR3 nucleotides are TGTGCCACCAGTGATCCGGACAGTCACTATGGCTACATCTTC. Its protein product is CATSDPDSHYGYIF.

This clonotype has only a few counts. The chain's CDR3 is CASSKTSGSDEQYF. The CDR3 DNA follows: TGTGCCAGCAGCAAGACTAGCGGGAGCGACGAGCAGTACTTC. The chain is built from TRBV11-3 and TRBJ2-7; 12 nucleotides agree with TRBD2. Per the germline V gene, CDR1 is SGHNT and CDR2 is YENEEA. The CDR3 has 14 residues. With V trimmed by 5 bases and J by 5 bases, 4 bases remained unmatched. The variable domain in full, completed from reference TRBV11-3 and TRBJ2-7, reads EAGVVQSPRYKIIEKKQPVAFWCNPISGHNTLYWYLQNLGQGPELLIRYENEEAVDDSQLPKDRFSAERLKGVDSTLKIQPAELGDSAVYLCASSKTSGSDEQYFGPGTRLTVT.

The chain recombines TRBV6-6 with TRBJ2-2; D perhaps matches TRBD1 (6 bases). V dropped 5 bases and J dropped 12 bases, with 10 bases sitting between them. The germline V gene encodes CDR1 MNHNY and CDR2 SVGAGI (reference sequence). The CDR3 spans 11 residues. Here the CDR3 DNA reads TGTGCCAGCAGTCACCGGGACAAGCTGTTTTTT. It encodes CASSHRDKLFF.

This clonotype was recorded a few times. The J gene is TRBJ2-5, the V gene TRBV7-9; 8 bases are shared with TRBD2. The DNA matches TRBJ2-1 better at its end, which makes the J call doubtful. Germline V gives CDR1 SEHNR, CDR2 FQNEAQ (reference sequence). The CDR3 sequence is 17 residues long. The CDR3 DNA reads TGTGCCAGCAGCTCTAGCCCTCTCAGCGGGAGTTATGGTGAGCAGTTCTTC. Residues: CASSSSPLSGSYGEQFF.